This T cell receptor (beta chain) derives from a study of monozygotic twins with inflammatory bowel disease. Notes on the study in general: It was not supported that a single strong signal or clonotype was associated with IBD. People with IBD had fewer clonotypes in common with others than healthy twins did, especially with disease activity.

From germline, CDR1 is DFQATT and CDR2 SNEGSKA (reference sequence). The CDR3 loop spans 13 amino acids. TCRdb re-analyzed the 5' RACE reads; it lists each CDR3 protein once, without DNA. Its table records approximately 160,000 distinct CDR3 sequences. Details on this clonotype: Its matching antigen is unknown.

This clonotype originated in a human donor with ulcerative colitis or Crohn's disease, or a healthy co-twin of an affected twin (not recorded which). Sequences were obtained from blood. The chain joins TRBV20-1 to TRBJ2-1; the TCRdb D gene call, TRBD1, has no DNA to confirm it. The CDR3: CSAKGTPYNEQFF.